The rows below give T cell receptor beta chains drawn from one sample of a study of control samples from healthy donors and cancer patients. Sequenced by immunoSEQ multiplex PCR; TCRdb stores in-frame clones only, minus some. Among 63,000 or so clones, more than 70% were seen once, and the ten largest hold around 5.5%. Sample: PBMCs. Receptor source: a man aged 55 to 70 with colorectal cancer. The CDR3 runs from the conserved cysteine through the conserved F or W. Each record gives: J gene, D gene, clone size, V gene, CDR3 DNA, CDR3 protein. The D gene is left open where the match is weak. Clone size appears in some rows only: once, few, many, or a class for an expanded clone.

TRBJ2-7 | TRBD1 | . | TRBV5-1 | TGCGCCAGCAGCTTGTCAGGGGGCTCCTACGAGCAGTACTTC | CASSLSGGSYEQYF
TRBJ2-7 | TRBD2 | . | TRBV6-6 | TGTGCCAGCAGTTACAGGTTGCTAGCGGGGTCCTACGAGCAGTACTTC | CASSYRLLAGSYEQYF
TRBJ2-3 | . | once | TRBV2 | TGTGCCAGCCGACTACTTAGGGACACAGATACGCAGTATTTT | CASRLLRDTDTQYF
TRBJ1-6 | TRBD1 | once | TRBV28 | TGTGCCAGCAGTATGACAGGGGCCGCATATAATTCACCCCTCCACTTT | CASSMTGAAYNSPLHF
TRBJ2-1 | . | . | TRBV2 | TGTGCCAGCAAGGTCACCCCTAGCGTAAACAATGAGCAGTTCTTC | CASKVTPSVNNEQFF
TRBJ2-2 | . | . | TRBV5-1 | TGCGCCAGCAGCTTGGTTACCATCGGGGAGCTGTTTTTT | CASSLVTIGELFF
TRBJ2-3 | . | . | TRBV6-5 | TGTGCCAGCAGTTACTCGCCAGATACGCAGTATTTT | CASSYSPDTQYF
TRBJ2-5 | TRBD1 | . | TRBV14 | TGTGCCAGCAGCCAAGAGAGGGGACAGTGGACCCAGTACTTC | CASSQERGQWTQYF
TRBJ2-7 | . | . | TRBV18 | TGTGCCAGCTCCGAAAGACAAGACCCCTACGAGCAGTACTTC | CASSERQDPYEQYF
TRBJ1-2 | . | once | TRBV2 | TGTGCCAGCAGTGAAGGCAGCTGGGGCTACACCTTC | CASSEGSWGYTF
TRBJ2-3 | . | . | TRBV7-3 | TGTGCCAGCAGCCTAGGGACTTCCAAAAGAGGGGATACGCAGTATTTT | CASSLGTSKRGDTQYF
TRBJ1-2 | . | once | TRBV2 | TGTGCCAGCAGGCCCAACCCCGGGGCAGCCAACTACCCTCTACACTATGGCTACACCTTC | CASRPNPGAANYPLHYGYTF
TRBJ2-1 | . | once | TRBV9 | TGTGCCAGCAGCGTCGGGGTTGGGCTAGCGAAGGACAATGAGCAGTTCTTC | CASSVGVGLAKDNEQFF
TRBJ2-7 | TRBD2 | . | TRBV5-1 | TGCGCCAGCAGCTTGGACGGGAGGTACGAGCAGTACTTC | CASSLDGRYEQYF
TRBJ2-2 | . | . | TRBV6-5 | TGTGCCAGCAGACTTACAGGGAACACCGGGGAGCTGTTTTTT | CASRLTGNTGELFF
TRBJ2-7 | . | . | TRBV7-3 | TGTGCCAGCAGCTTAATGGCGGTGGCGGGACGCTACGAGCAGTACTTC | CASSLMAVAGRYEQYF
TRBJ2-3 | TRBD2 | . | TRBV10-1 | TGCGCCAGCAGTGATCGCGGGGGGGTCGGTACGCAGTATTTT | CASSDRGGVGTQYF
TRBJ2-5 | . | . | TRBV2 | TGTGCCAGCAGTGAACACGAGGTTCGGGTAGAGACCCAGTACTTC | CASSEHEVRVETQYF
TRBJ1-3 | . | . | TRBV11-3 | TGTGCCAGCAGCTTAGGCGTCTCCTCAAACACCATATATTTT | CASSLGVSSNTIYF
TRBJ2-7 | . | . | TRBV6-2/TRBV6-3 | TGTGCCAGCAGCCCCAATTCTCGGGCCTACGAGCAGTACTTC | CASSPNSRAYEQYF
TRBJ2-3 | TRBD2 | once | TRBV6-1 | TGTGCCAGCAGTGCTACCCCCCGGGGGGACACAGATACGCAGTATTTT | CASSATPRGDTDTQYF
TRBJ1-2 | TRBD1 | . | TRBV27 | TGTGCCAGCCTACCCTCACAGGGGGCGAACTATGGCTACACCTTC | CASLPSQGANYGYTF
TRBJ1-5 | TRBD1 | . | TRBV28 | TGTGCCAGCAAACAGGGGATGGATCAGCCCCAGCATTTT | CASKQGMDQPQHF
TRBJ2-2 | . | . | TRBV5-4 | TGTGCCAGCAGCTCTGTCCTAGAAACCCCCGGGGAGCTGTTTTTT | CASSSVLETPGELFF
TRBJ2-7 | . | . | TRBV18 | TGTGCCAGCTCACCGAGAAACAGGGTCGGAGGCTACGAGCAGTACTTC | CASSPRNRVGGYEQYF
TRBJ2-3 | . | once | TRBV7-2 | TGTGCCAGCAGCTTAGCGTGGGGCTCCGAGGGACAGTATTTT | CASSLAWGSEGQYF
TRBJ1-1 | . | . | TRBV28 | TGTGCCAGCAGCCCCGCTTGGGGGCCCACTGAAGCTTTCTTT | CASSPAWGPTEAFF
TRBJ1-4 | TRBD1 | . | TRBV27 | TGTGCCAGCAGTTTCGCACAGGGGGAGGCAACTAATGAAAAACTGTTTTTT | CASSFAQGEATNEKLFF
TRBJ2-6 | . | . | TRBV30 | TGTGCCTGGAGACAACGACGAACAGGTATCACTGGGGCCAACGTCCTGACTTTC | CAWRQRRTGITGANVLTF
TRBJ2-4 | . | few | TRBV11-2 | TGTGCCAGCAGGACGACAGGGAGGGGGAACATTCAGTACTTC | CASRTTGRGNIQYF
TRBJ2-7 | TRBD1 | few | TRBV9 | TGTGCCAGCAGCGTAGCCGAGGGGGCGGTAGAGCAGTACTTC | CASSVAEGAVEQYF
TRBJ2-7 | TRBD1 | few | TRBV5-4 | TGTGCCAGCAGCAACCGGGACAGGGTCCGCGAGCAGTACTTC | CASSNRDRVREQYF
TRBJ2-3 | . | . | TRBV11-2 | TGTGCCACCTCAAAAAGCCTAAGGACAGATACGCAGTATTTT | CATSKSLRTDTQYF
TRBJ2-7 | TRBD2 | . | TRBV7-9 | TGTGCCAGCAGCTTAGGGGCGGGGGGCCTGTACGAGCAGTACTTC | CASSLGAGGLYEQYF
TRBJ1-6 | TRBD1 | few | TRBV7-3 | TGTGCCAGCAGCCTAACAGGGACAGGGAATTCACCCCTCCACTTT | CASSLTGTGNSPLHF
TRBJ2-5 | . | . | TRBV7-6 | TGTGCCAGCAGCCCACTAGGGGCCCAGTACTTC | CASSPLGAQYF
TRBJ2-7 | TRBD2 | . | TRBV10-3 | TGTGCCATCAGTGGTGACGGGGGGGAAGGCGAGCAGTACTTC | CAISGDGGEGEQYF
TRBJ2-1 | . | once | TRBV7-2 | TGTGCCAGCAGCTTAGCATCTCGCTACAATGAGCAGTTCTTC | CASSLASRYNEQFF
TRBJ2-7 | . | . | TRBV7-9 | TGTGCCAGCAGCCGCCAGGGATACGAGCAGTACTTC | CASSRQGYEQYF
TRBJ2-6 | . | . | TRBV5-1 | TGCGCCAGCAGCTCCGGACAGCTCTCTGGGGCCAACGTCCTGACTTTC | CASSSGQLSGANVLTF
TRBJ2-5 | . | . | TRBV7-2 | TGTGCCAGCAGCCTGGTGGAGACCCAGTACTTC | CASSLVETQYF
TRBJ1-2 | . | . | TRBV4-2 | TGTGCCAGCAGCCAAGGGGACGGCTCTAACTATGGCTACACCTTC | CASSQGDGSNYGYTF
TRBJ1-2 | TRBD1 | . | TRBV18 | TGTGCCAGCTCTCCCCGGACAGGGAAGGGTGGTGGCTACACCTTC | CASSPRTGKGGGYTF
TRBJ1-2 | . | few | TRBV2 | TGTGCCAGCAATAAGAGGGCAGACAACTATGGCTACACCTTC | CASNKRADNYGYTF
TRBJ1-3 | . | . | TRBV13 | TGTGCCAGCAGCTTAGGGAAACGCTCTGGAAACACCATATATTTT | CASSLGKRSGNTIYF
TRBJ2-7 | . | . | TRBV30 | TGTGCCTGGAGTGTACGGTGGGGGCTAGAAAACGAGCAGTACTTC | CAWSVRWGLENEQYF
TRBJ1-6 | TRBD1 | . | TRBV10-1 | TGCGCCAGCAGTGGGGAGGGACAGAAACTAAAGACCTATAATTCACCCCTCCACTTT | CASSGEGQKLKTYNSPLHF